Given below is one T cell receptor beta chain in context. There is no known antigen for this receptor. Per-base qualities were not stored, and no clone one base away is much larger. This record comes from a study of CD8 T cells in Susac syndrome (dated by TCRdb to about 2019). For the study in its entirety: Among the Susac syndrome patients who were sequenced, clinically active disease was present in over 5 and clinical remission was observed in roughly eight. Susac syndrome patients were therapy-naive, on corticosteroids (some also receiving IVIg), or on IVIg alone at blood withdrawal. CD8+ T cell repertoire clonality was compared between 12 healthy donors, approximately 14 Susac syndrome patients and around 16 multiple sclerosis patients. Whether CD8+ T cell activation and differentiation in Susac syndrome was antigen driven was tested using repertoire sequencing. Broad study findings and their caveats: Looking at Susac-specific public clones, the researchers identified sixteen in the total CD8+ repertoire and about 5 in the CD8+ TEMRA repertoire. Clonal expansion was seen in Susac syndrome CD8+ repertoires, peaking in CD8+ TEMRA cells and being greater in clinically active patients than in remitting ones. The number of individuals in the TCR sequencing and HLA analysis was acknowledged as relatively small.

Peripheral blood CD8+ and CD4+ T cells from healthy donors, Susac syndrome patients and multiple sclerosis patients were profiled using high-throughput TCR beta sequencing. Recently defined diagnostic criteria for definite or probable disease were met by the Susac syndrome patients. Bulk CD8+ and CD4+ T cells were purified by magnetic negative isolation, whereas CD8+ TEMRA cells were enriched by FACS. Blood was drawn into EDTA tubes, processed within 24 hours, and PBMCs were isolated by density gradient centrifugation. PBMCs intended for TCR sequencing were frozen in liquid nitrogen and were later thawed in a 37 degrees C water bath. The sorted or isolated CD4+, CD8+ and CD8+ TEMRA cells reached a purity of at least 90%. From its cysteine to its phenylalanine, the CDR3 spans 12 amino acids. The only DNA kept is the CDR3, 36 bases in frame from the first base. Looking up the germline V gene yields CDR1 SQVTM and CDR2 ANQGSEA. Trimming at the junction amounts to 3 bases on V and 4 bases on J, and the germline ends lie 9 bases apart.

RNA was extracted with the RNeasy kit and roughly 0.45 to 1 ug was reverse transcribed using random hexamers. The immunoSEQ multiplex PCR assay, covering 54 Vbeta and 13 Jbeta segments, was used to amplify TCR beta CDR3 regions. Bias from PCR amplification was corrected by using a synthetic template baseline for primer optimization and for computational correction. Under the source paper's analysis protocol: Reads were annotated to V, D and J genes according to IMGT and were analyzed with immunoSEQ Analyzer, with only productive sequences retained. To calculate clonality, Shannon entropy was normalized by log2 of the number of productive unique sequences and then subtracted from one. For each patient and control, public and private clones were evaluated among the 100 most prevalent clones. Susac-specific clones were defined as absent from healthy and MS cohorts, around 970 published viral clones and other ImmuneACCESS disease sequences. TCRdb reprocessed the public reads (quality trimming at Q25 with fastp, clone calling with MiXCR) and kept in-frame beta chains. Each record represents a unique CDR3 protein, reported with the most common genes and DNA among its rows. The V and J calls and clone size are TCRdb's, not the authors'. Recorded for this sample are around 150,000 distinct CDR3 sequences; around 93% of them occurred a single time. Of the sample, approximately 0.17% falls within the top ten clones.

The sample was CD8+ T cells from PBMCs. The TCR originated in a human donor with Susac syndrome. This receptor chain uses TRBV29-1 and TRBJ1-2, with no reliable assignment of the D segment. This receptor has the CDR3 CSVDPGSYGYTF. The nucleotide sequence reads TGCAGCGTTGACCCGGGGTCCTATGGCTACACCTTC.